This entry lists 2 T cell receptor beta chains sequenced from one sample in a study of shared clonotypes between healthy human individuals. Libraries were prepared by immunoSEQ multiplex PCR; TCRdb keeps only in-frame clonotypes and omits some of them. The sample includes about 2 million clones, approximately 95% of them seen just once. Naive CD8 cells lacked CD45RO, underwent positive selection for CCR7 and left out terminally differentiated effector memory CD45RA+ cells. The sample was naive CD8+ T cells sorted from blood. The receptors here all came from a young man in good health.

CDR3 sequence (DNA): TGTGCCAGCAGCTACCGGGACAGGGATTTCTATGGCTACACCTTC. This encodes CASSYRDRDFYGYTF. The V and J genes are TRBV5-8 and TRBJ1-2, with 9 bases fitting TRBD1. V shed 3 bases, J shed 4 bases, and the junction held 7 bases outside the gene matches. Germline assignment: CDR1 SGHTS and CDR2 YDEGEE. This CDR3 has 15 amino acids. The full variable domain, its missing parts supplied by reference TRBV5-8 and TRBJ1-2, is EAGVTQSPTHLIKTRGQQATLRCSPISGHTSVYWYQQALGLGLQFLLWYDEGEERNRGNFPPRFSGRQFPNYSSELNVNALELEDSALYLCASSYRDRDFYGYTFGSGTRLTVV.

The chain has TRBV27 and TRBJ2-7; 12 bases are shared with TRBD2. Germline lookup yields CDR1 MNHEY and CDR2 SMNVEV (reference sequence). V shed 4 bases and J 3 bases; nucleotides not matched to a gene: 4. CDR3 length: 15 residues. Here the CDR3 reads CASSSGLAGNYEQYF. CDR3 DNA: TGTGCCAGCAGTTCCGGACTAGCGGGAAACTACGAGCAGTACTTC.